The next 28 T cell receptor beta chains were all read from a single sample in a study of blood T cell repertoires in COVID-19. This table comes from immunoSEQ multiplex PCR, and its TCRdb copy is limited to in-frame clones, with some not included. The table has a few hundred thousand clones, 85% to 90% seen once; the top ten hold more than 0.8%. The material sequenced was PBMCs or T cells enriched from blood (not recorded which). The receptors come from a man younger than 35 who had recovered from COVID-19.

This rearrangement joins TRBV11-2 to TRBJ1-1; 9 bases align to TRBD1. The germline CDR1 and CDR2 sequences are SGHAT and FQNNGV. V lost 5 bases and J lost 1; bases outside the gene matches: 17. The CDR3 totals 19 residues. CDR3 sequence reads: CASSVIGTGIGAKNTEAFF. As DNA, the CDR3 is TGTGCCAGCAGCGTAATCGGGACAGGGATTGGCGCCAAGAACACTGAAGCTTTCTTT.

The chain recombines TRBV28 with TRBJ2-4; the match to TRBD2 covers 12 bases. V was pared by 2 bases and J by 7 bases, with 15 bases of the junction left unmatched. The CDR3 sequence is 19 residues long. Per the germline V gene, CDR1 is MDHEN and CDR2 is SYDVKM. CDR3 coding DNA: TGTGCCAGCAGTTTAGGGTCACTAGCGGGAGGCAGGGGGTGGAACATTCAGTACTTC. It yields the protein CASSLGSLAGGRGWNIQYF.

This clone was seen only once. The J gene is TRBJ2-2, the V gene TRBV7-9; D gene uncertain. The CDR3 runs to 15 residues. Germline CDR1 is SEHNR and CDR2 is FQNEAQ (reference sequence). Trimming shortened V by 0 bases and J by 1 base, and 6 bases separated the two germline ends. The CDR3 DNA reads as TGTGCCAGCAGCTTAGCGAACTTGAACACCGGGGAGCTGTTTTTT. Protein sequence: CASSLANLNTGELFF. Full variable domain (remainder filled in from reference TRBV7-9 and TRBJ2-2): DTGVSQNPRHKITKRGQNVTFRCDPISEHNRLYWYRQTLGQGPEFLTYFQNEAQLEKSRLLSDRFSAERPKGSFSTLEIQRTEQGDSAMYLCASSLANLNTGELFFGEGSRLTVL.

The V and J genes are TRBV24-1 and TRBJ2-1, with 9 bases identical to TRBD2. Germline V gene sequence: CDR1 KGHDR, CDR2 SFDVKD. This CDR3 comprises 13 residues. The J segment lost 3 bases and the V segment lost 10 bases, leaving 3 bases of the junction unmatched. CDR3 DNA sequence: TGTGCCACGCAGCGGGGGGACTACAATGAGCAGTTCTTC. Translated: CATQRGDYNEQFF.

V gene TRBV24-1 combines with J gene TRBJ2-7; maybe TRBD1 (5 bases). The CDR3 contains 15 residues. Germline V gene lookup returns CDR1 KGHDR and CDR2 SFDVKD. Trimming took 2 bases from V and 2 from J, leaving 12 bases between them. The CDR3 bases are TGTGCCACCAGTGATTCTCGCAGGGCTACCTACGAGCAGTACTTC. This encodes CATSDSRRATYEQYF.

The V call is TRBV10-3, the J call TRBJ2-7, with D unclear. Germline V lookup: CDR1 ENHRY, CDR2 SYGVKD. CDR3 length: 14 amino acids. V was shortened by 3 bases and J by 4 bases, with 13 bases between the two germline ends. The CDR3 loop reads CAISEISGAYEQYF. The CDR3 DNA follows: TGTGCCATCAGTGAAATCTCCGGAGCGTACGAGCAGTACTTC.

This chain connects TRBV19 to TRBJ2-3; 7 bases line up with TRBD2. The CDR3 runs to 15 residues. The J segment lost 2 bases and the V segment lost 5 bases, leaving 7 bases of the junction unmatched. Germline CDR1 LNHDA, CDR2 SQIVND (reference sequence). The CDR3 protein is CASSLGGGFTDTQYF. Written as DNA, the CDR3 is TGTGCCAGTAGTCTGGGGGGGGGATTCACAGATACGCAGTATTTT.

The CDR3 loop is CASGRQGPYEQYF. The CDR3 DNA is TGTGCCAGCGGGAGACAGGGCCCATACGAGCAGTACTTC. J is TRBJ2-7 and V is TRBV6-5; TRBD1 agrees at 7 bases. The CDR3 loop spans 13 amino acids. Losses at the gene ends were 8 bases for V and 4 bases for J; bases not matched to a gene: 8. Germline lookup yields CDR1 MNHEY and CDR2 SVGAGI.

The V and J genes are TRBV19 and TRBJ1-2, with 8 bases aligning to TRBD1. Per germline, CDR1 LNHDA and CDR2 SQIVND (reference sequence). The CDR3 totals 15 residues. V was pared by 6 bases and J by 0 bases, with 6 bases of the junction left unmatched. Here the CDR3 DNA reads TGTGCCAGTAGGCTAGGGACAGGAGCTAACTATGGCTACACCTTC. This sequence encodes CASRLGTGANYGYTF.

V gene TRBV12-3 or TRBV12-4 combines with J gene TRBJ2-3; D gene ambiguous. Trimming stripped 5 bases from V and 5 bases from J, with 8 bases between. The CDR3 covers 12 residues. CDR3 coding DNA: TGTGCCAGCAGTCCGTTCGGAGATACGCAGTATTTT. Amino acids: CASSPFGDTQYF.

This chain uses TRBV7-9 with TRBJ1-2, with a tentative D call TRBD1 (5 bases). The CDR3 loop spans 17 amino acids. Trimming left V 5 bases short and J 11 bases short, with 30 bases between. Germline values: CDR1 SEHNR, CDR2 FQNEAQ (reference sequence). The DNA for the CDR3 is TGTGCCAGCAGCGATAGACGGGACGCACGCTTGCGGGGTTGGTACACCTTC. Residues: CASSDRRDARLRGWYTF.

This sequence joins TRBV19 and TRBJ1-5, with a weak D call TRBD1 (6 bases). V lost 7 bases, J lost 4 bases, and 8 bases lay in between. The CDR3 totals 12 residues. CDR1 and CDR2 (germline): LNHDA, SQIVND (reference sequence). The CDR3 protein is CASTDRNQPQHF. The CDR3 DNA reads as TGTGCCAGTACCGACAGGAATCAGCCCCAGCATTTT.

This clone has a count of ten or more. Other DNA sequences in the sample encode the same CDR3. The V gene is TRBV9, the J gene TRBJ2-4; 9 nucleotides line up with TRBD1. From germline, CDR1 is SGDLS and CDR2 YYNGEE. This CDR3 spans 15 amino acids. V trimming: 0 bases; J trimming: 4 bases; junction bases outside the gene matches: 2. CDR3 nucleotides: TGTGCCAGCAGCGTAGATGGACAGGGGAAAAACATTCAGTACTTC. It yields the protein CASSVDGQGKNIQYF.

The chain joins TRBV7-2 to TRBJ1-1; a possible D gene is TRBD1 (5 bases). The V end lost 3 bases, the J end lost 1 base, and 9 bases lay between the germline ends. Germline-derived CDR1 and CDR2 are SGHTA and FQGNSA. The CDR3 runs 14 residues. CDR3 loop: CASSFDRANTEAFF. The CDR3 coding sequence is TGTGCCAGCAGCTTTGACAGAGCGAACACTGAAGCTTTCTTT.

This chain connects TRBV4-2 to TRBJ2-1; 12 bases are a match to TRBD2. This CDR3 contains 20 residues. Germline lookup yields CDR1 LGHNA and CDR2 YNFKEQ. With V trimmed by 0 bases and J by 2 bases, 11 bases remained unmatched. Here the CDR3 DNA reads TGTGCCAGCAGCCAAGATGCTCTAGCGGGGGGGCCTAGCGCCTACAATGAGCAGTTCTTC. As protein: CASSQDALAGGPSAYNEQFF.

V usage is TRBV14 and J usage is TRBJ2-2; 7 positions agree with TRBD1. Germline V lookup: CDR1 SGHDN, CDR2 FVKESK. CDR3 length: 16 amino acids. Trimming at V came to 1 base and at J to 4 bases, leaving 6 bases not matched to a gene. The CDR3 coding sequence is TGTGCCAGCAGCCAAGTTACAGGGGTCGTCACCGGGGAGCTGTTTTTT. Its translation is CASSQVTGVVTGELFF. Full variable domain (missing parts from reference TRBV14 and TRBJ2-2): EAGVTQFPSHSVIEKGQTVTLRCDPISGHDNLYWYRRVMGKEIKFLLHFVKESKQDESGMPNNRFLAERTGGTYSTLKVQPAELEDSGVYFCASSQVTGVVTGELFFGEGSRLTVL.

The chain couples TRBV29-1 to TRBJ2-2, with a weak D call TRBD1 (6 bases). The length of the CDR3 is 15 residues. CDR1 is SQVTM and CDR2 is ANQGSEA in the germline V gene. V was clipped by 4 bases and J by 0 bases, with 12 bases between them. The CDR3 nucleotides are TGCAGCGTTGGGCAAGGACAGACGAACACCGGGGAGCTGTTTTTT. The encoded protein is CSVGQGQTNTGELFF.

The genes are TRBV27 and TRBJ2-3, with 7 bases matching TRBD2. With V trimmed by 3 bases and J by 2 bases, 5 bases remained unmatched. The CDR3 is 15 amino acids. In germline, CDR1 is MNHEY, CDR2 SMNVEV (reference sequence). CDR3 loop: CASSFLAANTDTQYF. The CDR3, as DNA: TGTGCCAGCAGTTTTCTAGCGGCGAACACAGATACGCAGTATTTT.

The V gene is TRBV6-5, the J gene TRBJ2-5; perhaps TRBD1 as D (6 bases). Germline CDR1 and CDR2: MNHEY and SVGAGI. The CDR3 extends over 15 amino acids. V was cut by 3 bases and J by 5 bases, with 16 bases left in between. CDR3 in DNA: TGTGCCAGCAGTTATGAAGGGGGTCTGCGGGAGACCCAGTACTTC. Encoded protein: CASSYEGGLRETQYF.

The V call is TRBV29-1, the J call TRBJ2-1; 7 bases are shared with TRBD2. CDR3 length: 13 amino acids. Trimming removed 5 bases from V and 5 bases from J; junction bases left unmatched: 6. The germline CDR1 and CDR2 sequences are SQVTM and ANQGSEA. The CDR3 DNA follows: TGCAGCGTTCTCGGCGGGAGCCACAATGAGCAGTTCTTC. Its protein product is CSVLGGSHNEQFF.

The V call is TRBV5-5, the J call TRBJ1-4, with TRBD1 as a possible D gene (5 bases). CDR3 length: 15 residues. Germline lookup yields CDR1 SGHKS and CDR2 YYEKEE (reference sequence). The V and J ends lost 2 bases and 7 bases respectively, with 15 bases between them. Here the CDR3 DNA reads TGTGCCAGCAGCTTAGGGGATGGGGGAGGTGAAAAACTGTTTTTT. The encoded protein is CASSLGDGGGEKLFF.

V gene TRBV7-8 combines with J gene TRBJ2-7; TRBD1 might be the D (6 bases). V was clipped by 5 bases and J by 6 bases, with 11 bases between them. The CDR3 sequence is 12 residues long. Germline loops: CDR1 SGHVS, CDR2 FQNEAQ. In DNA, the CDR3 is TGTGCCAGCAGCAAGTCAGGGGCCGAGCAGTACTTC. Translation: CASSKSGAEQYF.

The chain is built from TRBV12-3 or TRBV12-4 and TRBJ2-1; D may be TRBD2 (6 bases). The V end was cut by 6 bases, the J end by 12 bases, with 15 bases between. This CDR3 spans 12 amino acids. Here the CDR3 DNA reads TGTGCCAGCAGCACGTCTAGCGATGTGCAGTTCTTC. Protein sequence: CASSTSSDVQFF.

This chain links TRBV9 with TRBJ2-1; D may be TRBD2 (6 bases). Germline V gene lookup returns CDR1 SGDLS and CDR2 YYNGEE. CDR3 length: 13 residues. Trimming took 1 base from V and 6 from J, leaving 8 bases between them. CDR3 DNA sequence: TGTGCCAGCAGCGTAACTAGCTTCAATGAGCAGTTCTTC. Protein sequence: CASSVTSFNEQFF. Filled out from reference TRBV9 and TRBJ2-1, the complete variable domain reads DSGVTQTPKHLITATGQRVTLRCSPRSGDLSVYWYQQSLDQGLQFLIQYYNGEERAKGNILERFSAQQFPDLHSELNLSSLELGDSALYFCASSVTSFNEQFFGPGTRLTVL.

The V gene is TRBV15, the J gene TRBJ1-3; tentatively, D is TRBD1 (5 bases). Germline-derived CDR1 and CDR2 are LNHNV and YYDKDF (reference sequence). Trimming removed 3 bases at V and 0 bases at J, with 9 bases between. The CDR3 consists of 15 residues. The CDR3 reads CATSSQRGSGNTIYF. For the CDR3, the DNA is TGTGCCACCAGCAGCCAAAGGGGCTCTGGAAACACCATATATTTT.

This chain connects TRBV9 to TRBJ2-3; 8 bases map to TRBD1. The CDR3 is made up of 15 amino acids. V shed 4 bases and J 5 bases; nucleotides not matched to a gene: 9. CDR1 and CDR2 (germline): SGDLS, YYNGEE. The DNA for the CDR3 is TGTGCCAGCAGCCGACAGGGGTTCATGGGAGATACGCAGTATTTT. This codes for CASSRQGFMGDTQYF.

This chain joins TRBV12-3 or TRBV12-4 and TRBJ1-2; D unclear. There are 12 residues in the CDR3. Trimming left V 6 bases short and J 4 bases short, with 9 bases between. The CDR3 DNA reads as TGTGCCAGCAGCCCTGAGCCCTATGGCTACACCTTC. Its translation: CASSPEPYGYTF.

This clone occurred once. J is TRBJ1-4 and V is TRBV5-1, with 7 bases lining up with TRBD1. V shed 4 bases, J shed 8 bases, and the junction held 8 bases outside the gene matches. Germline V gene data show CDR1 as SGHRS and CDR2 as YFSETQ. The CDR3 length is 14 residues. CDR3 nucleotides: TGCGCCAGCAGCCACGGGACAGAAAGGGAAAAACTGTTTTTT. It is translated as CASSHGTEREKLFF.